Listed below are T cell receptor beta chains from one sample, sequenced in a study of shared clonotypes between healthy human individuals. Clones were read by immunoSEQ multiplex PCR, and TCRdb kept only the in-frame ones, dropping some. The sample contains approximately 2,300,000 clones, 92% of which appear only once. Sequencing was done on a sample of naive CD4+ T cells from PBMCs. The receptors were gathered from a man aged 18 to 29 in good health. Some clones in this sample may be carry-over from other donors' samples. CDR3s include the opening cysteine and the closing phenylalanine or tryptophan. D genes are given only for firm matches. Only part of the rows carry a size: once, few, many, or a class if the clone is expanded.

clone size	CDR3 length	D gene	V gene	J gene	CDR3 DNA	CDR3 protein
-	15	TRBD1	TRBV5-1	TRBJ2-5	TGCGCCAGCAGCTTCGGGACAGGACCTCAAGAGACCCAGTACTTC	CASSFGTGPQETQYF
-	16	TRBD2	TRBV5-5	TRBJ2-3	TGTGCCAGCAGACTTCGGACTAGCGGGATTTATTGGACGCAGTATTTT	CASRLRTSGIYWTQYF
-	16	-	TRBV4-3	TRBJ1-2	TGCGCCAGCAGCCAAGAGGTATCCAGGATCAGCTATGGCTACACCTTC	CASSQEVSRISYGYTF
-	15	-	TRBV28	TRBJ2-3	TGTGCCAGCAGTTTATGGGGCCTGGGCACAGATACGCAGTATTTT	CASSLWGLGTDTQYF
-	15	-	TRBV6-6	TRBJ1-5	TGTGCCAGCAGGCCCGACAGTCGGGGCAATCAGCCCCAGCATTTT	CASRPDSRGNQPQHF
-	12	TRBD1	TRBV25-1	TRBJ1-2	TGTGCCAGCAGTGCGACAGGGGCGGGCTACACCTTC	CASSATGAGYTF
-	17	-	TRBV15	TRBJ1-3	TGTGCCACCAGCAGAGACCGAGGGGGGCTGGGCGGAAACACCATATATTTT	CATSRDRGGLGGNTIYF
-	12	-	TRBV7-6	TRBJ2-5	TGTGCCAGCAGCTCTAGGGGCGAGACCCAGTACTTC	CASSSRGETQYF
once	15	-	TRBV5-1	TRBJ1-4	TGCGCCAGCAGTAATTTCGAGGGCCTCAAGGAAAAACTGTTTTTT	CASSNFEGLKEKLFF
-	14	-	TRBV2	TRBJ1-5	TGTGCCAGCAGTGTCTCCACAGCCCGTCAGCCCCAGCATTTT	CASSVSTARQPQHF
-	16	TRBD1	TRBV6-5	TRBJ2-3	TGTGCCAGCAGTTCGACAGGGGGTCCAAGCACAGATACGCAGTATTTT	CASSSTGGPSTDTQYF
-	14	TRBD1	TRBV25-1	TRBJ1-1	TGTGCCAGCAGTCCCGCCACAGGGGGCACTGAAGCTTTCTTT	CASSPATGGTEAFF
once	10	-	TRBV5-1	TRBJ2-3	TGCGCCAGCCCCAGGGGGGGCAAGTATTTT	CASPRGGKYF
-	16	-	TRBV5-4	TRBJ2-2	TGTGCCAGCAGCTTGACAGGCGGGGTTGGTACCGGGGAGCTGTTTTTT	CASSLTGGVGTGELFF
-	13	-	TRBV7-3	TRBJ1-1	TGTGCCAGCAGCTTAACCCGGCGGGCTGAAGCTTTCTTT	CASSLTRRAEAFF
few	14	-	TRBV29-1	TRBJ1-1	TGCAGCGGGGGACACCCAGAAGAGAACACTGAAGCTTTCTTT	CSGGHPEENTEAFF
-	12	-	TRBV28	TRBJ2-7	TGTGCCAGCAGCGTAGCCCCGTACGAGCAGTACTTC	CASSVAPYEQYF
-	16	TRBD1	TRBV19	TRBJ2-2	TGTGCCAGTAGTACACCAGGACAGGGGGCCATCGGGGAGCTGTTTTTT	CASSTPGQGAIGELFF
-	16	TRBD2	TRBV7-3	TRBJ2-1	TGTGCCAGCAGCCCGTCTAGCGGAGCTTCCTACAATGAGCAGTTCTTC	CASSPSSGASYNEQFF
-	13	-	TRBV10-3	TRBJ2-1	TGTGCCATCAGTGAGTCGTCAGCCACTAGCCTGTTCTTC	CAISESSATSLFF
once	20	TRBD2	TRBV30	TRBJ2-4	TGTGCCCCGGTTGGCGTCGGGACTAGCGGGAGAGGGATAGCCAAAAACATTCAGTACTTC	CAPVGVGTSGRGIAKNIQYF
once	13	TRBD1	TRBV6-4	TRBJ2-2	TGTGCCAGCAGGCCGGACAGGGTCGGGGAGCTGTTTTTT	CASRPDRVGELFF
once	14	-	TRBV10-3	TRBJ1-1	TGTGCCACAACTACCAGGGCTGCGAACACTGAAGCTTTCTTT	CATTTRAANTEAFF
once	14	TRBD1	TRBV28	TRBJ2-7	TGTGCCAGCACTCCCCAGGACAGGGTAACCGAGCAGTACTTC	CASTPQDRVTEQYF
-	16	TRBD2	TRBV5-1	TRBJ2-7	TGCGCCAGCAGCCCCTTTGCGGGAGGGCCCCTCGGCGAGCAGTACTTC	CASSPFAGGPLGEQYF
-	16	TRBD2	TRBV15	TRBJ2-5	TGTGCCACCAGGACCGTAAGCGGGAGGGTGTGGGAGACCCAGTACTTC	CATRTVSGRVWETQYF
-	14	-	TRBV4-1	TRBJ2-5	TGCGCCAGCAGCCAAGGACCCTCCCCGGGGGCCCAGTACTTC	CASSQGPSPGAQYF
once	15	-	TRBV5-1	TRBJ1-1	TGCGCCAGCAGCCCAAATACCGGATCGAACACTGAAGCTTTCTTT	CASSPNTGSNTEAFF
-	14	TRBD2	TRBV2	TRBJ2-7	TGTGCCAGCAGCGCCCAGGCGGGAGGGATCGAGCAGTACTTC	CASSAQAGGIEQYF
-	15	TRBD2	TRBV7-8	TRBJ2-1	TGTGCCAGCAGCGTGAGACTAGCTAGCTACAATGAGCAGTTCTTC	CASSVRLASYNEQFF
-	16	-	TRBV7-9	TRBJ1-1	TGTGCCAGCAGCTTACCAGGAATGAATCAGAACACTGAAGCTTTCTTT	CASSLPGMNQNTEAFF
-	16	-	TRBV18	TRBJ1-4	TGTGCCAGCTCACCACCGAACCTTTCCGCTAATGAAAAACTGTTTTTT	CASSPPNLSANEKLFF
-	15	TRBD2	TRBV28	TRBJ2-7	TGTGCCAGCAGTTTATACGCGGGAGGATCCTACGAGCAGTACTTC	CASSLYAGGSYEQYF
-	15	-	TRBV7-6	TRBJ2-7	TGTGCCAGCAACGCACAGGGACCCGGGCCCTTCGAGCAGTACTTC	CASNAQGPGPFEQYF
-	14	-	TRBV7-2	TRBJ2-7	TGTGCCAGCAGCTTATTCAGGGGGGCCTACGAGCAGTACTTC	CASSLFRGAYEQYF
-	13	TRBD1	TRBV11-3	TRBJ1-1	TGTGCCAGCAGCTTAAACTCCGGGACAGGGGCTTTCTTT	CASSLNSGTGAFF
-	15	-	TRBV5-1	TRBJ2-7	TGCGCCAGCAGCCGGGAAGTCTCAGCCGCCTACGAGCAGTACTTC	CASSREVSAAYEQYF
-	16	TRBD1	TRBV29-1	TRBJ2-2	TGCAGCGTTGGAGGGACAGCACTATCGAACACCGGGGAGCTGTTTTTT	CSVGGTALSNTGELFF
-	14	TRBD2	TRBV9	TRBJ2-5	TGTGCCAGCAGCGTAAACGGGGGGGAAGAGACCCAGTACTTC	CASSVNGGEETQYF
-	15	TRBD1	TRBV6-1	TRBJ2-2	TGTGCCAGCAGGAACAGGGGCGCGAACACCGGGGAGCTGTTTTTT	CASRNRGANTGELFF
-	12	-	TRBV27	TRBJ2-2	TGTGCCAGCCGGCGGAACACCGGGGAGCTGTTTTTT	CASRRNTGELFF
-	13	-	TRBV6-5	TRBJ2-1	TGTGCCAGCGGCCGCTCGAGCGTCAGTGAGCAGTTCTTC	CASGRSSVSEQFF
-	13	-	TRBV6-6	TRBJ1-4	TGTGCCAGCAGTTTCGGACAGAATGAAAAACTGTTTTTT	CASSFGQNEKLFF
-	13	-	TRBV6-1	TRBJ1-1	TGTGCCAGCAGAATGACAGATATTACTGAAGCTTTCTTT	CASRMTDITEAFF
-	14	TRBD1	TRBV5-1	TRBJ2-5	TGCGCCAGCAGCCTGGGACAGCTTCAAGAGACCCAGTACTTC	CASSLGQLQETQYF
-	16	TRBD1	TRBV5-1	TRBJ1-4	TGCGCCAGCAGCTCAGGGGGCGGGTCAACTAATGAAAAACTGTTTTTT	CASSSGGGSTNEKLFF
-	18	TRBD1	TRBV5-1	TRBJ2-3	TGCGCCAGCAGCTTTGTTCCCCGGACAGGAATAAATTCAGATACGCAGTATTTT	CASSFVPRTGINSDTQYF
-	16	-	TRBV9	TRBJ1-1	TGTGCCAGCAGCGTAGGAAGATCGGCCAGCGACACTGAAGCTTTCTTT	CASSVGRSASDTEAFF
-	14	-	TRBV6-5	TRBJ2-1	TGTGCCAGCAGTTACTCCCCTAGCGCAAATGAGCAGTTCTTC	CASSYSPSANEQFF
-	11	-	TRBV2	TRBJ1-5	TGTGCCAGCAGGAACGCGAGACGACAGCATTTT	CASRNARRQHF